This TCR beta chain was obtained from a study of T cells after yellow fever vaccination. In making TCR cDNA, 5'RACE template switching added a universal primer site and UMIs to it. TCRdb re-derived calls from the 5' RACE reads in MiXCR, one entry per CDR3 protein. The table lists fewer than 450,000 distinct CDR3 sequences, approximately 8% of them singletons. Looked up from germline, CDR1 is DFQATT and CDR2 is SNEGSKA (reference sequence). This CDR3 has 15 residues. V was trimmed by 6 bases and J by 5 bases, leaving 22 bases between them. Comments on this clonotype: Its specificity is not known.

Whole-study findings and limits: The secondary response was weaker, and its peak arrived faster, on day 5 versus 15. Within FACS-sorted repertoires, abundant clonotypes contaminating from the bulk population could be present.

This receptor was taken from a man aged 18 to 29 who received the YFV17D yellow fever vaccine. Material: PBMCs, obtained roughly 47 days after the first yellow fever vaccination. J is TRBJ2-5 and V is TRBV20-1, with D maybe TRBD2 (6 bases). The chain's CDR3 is CSATPTAGMRETQYF. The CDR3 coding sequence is TGCAGTGCGACTCCGACGGCGGGAATGAGGGAGACCCAGTACTTC.